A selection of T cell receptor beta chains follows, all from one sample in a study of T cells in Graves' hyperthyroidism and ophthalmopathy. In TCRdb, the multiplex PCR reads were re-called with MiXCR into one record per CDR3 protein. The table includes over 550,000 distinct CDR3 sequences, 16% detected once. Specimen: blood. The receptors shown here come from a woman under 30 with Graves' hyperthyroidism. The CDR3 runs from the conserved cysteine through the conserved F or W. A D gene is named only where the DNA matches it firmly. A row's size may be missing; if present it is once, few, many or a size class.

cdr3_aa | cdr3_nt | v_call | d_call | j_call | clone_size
CASRGLSATGGYEQYF | TGTGCCAGCAGGGGACTCTCCGCGACAGGGGGCTACGAGCAGTACTTC | TRBV6-1 | TRBD1 | TRBJ2-7 | few
CASMGTDTQYF | TGTGCCAGCATGGGCACAGATACGCAGTATTTT | TRBV12-3/TRBV12-4 | NA | TRBJ2-3 | NA
CASSSLGRNTEAFF | TGCGCCAGCAGCAGCCTAGGCAGGAACACTGAAGCTTTCTTT | TRBV5-1 | NA | TRBJ1-1 | many
CASSLGAAPYNEQFF | TGTGCCAGCAGCCTTGGGGCAGCTCCCTACAATGAGCAGTTCTTC | TRBV2 | NA | TRBJ2-1 | many
CASSYAGSNEQFF | TGTGCCAGCAGTTACGCGGGTTCCAATGAGCAGTTCTTC | TRBV6-2/TRBV6-3 | NA | TRBJ2-1 | NA
CATSRDGSLYGYTF | TGTGCCACCAGCAGAGATGGCAGTCTCTATGGCTACACCTTC | TRBV15 | NA | TRBJ1-2 | many
CASSPTGVPRTEAFF | TGTGCCAGCTCACCAACGGGGGTTCCGCGGACTGAAGCTTTCTTT | TRBV18 | NA | TRBJ1-1 | few
CAHTGGTGNTIYF | TGTGCCCACACGGGGGGGACTGGAAACACCATATATTTT | TRBV6-1 | NA | TRBJ1-3 | many
CASSTGGRRAEAFF | TGTGCCAGCAGCACAGGGGGCCGCAGGGCTGAAGCTTTCTTT | TRBV11-3 | TRBD1 | TRBJ1-1 | many
CASSFKGRTGELFF | TGTGCCAGCAGTTTTAAGGGGAGAACCGGGGAGCTGTTTTTT | TRBV12-3/TRBV12-4 | NA | TRBJ2-2 | NA
CASSQMDRRVSPLHF | TGTGCCAGCAGCCAGATGGACAGAAGAGTCTCACCCCTCCACTTT | TRBV3-1 | NA | TRBJ1-6 | many
CASRVSIGGLGEETQYF | TGTGCCAGCAGAGTGTCAATAGGGGGACTAGGGGAAGAGACCCAGTACTTC | TRBV7-2 | TRBD2 | TRBJ2-5 | NA
CASIRTGPLAGELFF | TGTGCCAGCATCAGGACAGGGCCCTTAGCCGGGGAGCTGTTTTTT | TRBV2 | TRBD1 | TRBJ2-2 | many
CASSDGGMDYGYTF | TGTGCCAGCAGTGACGGGGGTATGGACTATGGCTACACCTTC | TRBV25-1 | NA | TRBJ1-2 | NA
CASSYFRMGDDEQYF | TGTGCCAGCAGTTACTTCAGGATGGGGGACGACGAGCAGTACTTC | TRBV6-5 | NA | TRBJ2-7 | many
CATRRPGGNTEAFF | TGTGCCACCAGGCGTCCTGGGGGGAACACTGAAGCTTTCTTT | TRBV11-2 | NA | TRBJ1-1 | many
CASSPQGSWSGNTIYF | TGTGCCAGCAGCCCACAGGGGAGCTGGTCTGGAAACACCATATATTTT | TRBV7-2 | TRBD1 | TRBJ1-3 | NA
CASSYSGDDSGANVLTF | TGTGCCAGCAGTTACTCAGGGGACGACTCTGGGGCCAACGTCCTGACTTTC | TRBV6-5 | NA | TRBJ2-6 | few
CASSFGQLHPYEQYF | TGTGCCAGCAGTTTCGGTCAACTTCATCCCTACGAGCAGTACTTC | TRBV12-3/TRBV12-4 | NA | TRBJ2-7 | many
CASSSGGQENYGYTF | TGTGCCAGCAGCTCCGGGGGCCAGGAGAACTATGGCTACACCTTC | TRBV7-9 | NA | TRBJ1-2 | few
CASSSDRLNTEAFF | TGTGCCAGCAGTTCCGACAGACTTAACACTGAAGCTTTCTTT | TRBV12-3/TRBV12-4 | NA | TRBJ1-1 | many
CASSELERAETQYF | TGTGCCAGCAGTGAACTGGAGAGGGCAGAGACCCAGTACTTC | TRBV6-1 | NA | TRBJ2-5 | NA
CASSVQRGGSSYNEQFF | TGTGCCAGCAGCGTACAGCGGGGGGGGAGCTCCTACAATGAGCAGTTCTTC | TRBV9 | TRBD2 | TRBJ2-1 | once
CASRLGQGAATEAFF | TGTGCCAGCAGATTGGGACAGGGGGCCGCTACTGAAGCTTTCTTT | TRBV6-1 | TRBD1 | TRBJ1-1 | many
CAGNELGEQYF | TGTGCCGGGAATGAACTCGGGGAGCAGTACTTC | TRBV30 | NA | TRBJ2-7 | NA
CASSSPIAGGLTDTQYF | TGTGCCAGCAGTTCCCCGATAGCGGGGGGCCTAACAGATACGCAGTATTTT | TRBV12-3/TRBV12-4 | TRBD2 | TRBJ2-3 | few
CAWGTEVTDTQYF | TGTGCCTGGGGTACGGAGGTCACAGATACGCAGTATTTT | TRBV30 | NA | TRBJ2-3 | NA
CASSYPGTGAYGYTF | TGTGCCAGCAGTTACCCCGGGACAGGTGCTTATGGCTACACCTTC | TRBV6-2/TRBV6-3 | TRBD1 | TRBJ1-2 | many
CASSLFGGTYGYTF | TGTGCCAGCAGTTTATTTGGGGGGACTTATGGCTACACCTTC | TRBV27 | NA | TRBJ1-2 | few
CAISASQETQYF | TGTGCCATCAGTGCCAGTCAAGAGACCCAGTACTTC | TRBV10-3 | NA | TRBJ2-5 | few
CASRLPLTGNTEAFF | TGTGCCAGCAGACTCCCCCTTACCGGGAACACTGAAGCTTTCTTT | TRBV6-1 | NA | TRBJ1-1 | NA
CASSPNRDSPHEQYF | TGTGCCAGCTCACCGAACCGGGACAGCCCCCACGAGCAGTACTTC | TRBV18 | TRBD1 | TRBJ2-7 | NA
CASDLSTDTQYF | TGTGCCAGCGACCTTAGCACAGATACGCAGTATTTT | TRBV7-9 | NA | TRBJ2-3 | NA
CASSSVSDTQYF | TGTGCCAGCAGCTCTGTGTCGGATACGCAGTATTTT | TRBV12-3/TRBV12-4 | NA | TRBJ2-3 | few
CASSQDQFGEQFF | TGCGCCAGCAGCCAAGATCAGTTCGGTGAGCAGTTCTTC | TRBV4-1 | NA | TRBJ2-1 | NA
CASSRRTSGRAEQFF | TGTGCCAGCAGCCGACGGACTAGCGGGAGGGCCGAGCAGTTCTTC | TRBV14 | TRBD2 | TRBJ2-1 | many
CSVVVLVGGEQYF | TGCAGCGTTGTGGTCCTAGTCGGGGGCGAGCAGTACTTC | TRBV29-1 | NA | TRBJ2-7 | few
CASSFGAEETQYF | TGTGCCAGCAGCTTTGGGGCGGAAGAGACCCAGTACTTC | TRBV7-3 | NA | TRBJ2-5 | many
CSALGRDADTQYF | TGCAGTGCCTTGGGGCGGGACGCAGATACGCAGTATTTT | TRBV20-1 | NA | TRBJ2-3 | many
CASSPGLAVSTDTQYF | TGTGCCAGCAGCCCCGGACTAGCGGTTAGCACAGATACGCAGTATTTT | TRBV7-3 | TRBD2 | TRBJ2-3 | many
CASSLAVAAYNEQFF | TGTGCCAGCAGCTTAGCGGTAGCAGCCTACAATGAGCAGTTCTTC | TRBV11-2 | NA | TRBJ2-1 | few
CASRLLVGGRTEAFF | TGCGCCAGCAGGCTACTCGTTGGGGGCAGGACTGAAGCTTTCTTT | TRBV5-1 | NA | TRBJ1-1 | many
CASSPLDRGGSNEQFF | TGTGCCAGCAGCCCTTTGGACAGGGGGGGTAGTAATGAGCAGTTCTTC | TRBV7-3 | TRBD1 | TRBJ2-1 | many
CASSTDSTGELFF | TGTGCCAGCAGTACGGATTCAACCGGGGAGCTGTTTTTT | TRBV12-3/TRBV12-4 | NA | TRBJ2-2 | few
CASSPASGPLYNEQFF | TGTGCCAGCAGCCCCGCCTCGGGACCGCTCTACAATGAGCAGTTCTTC | TRBV7-9 | NA | TRBJ2-1 | many
CSVGQGTYEQYF | TGCAGCGTTGGCCAGGGCACCTACGAGCAGTACTTC | TRBV29-1 | NA | TRBJ2-7 | few
CASSPISDNEQFF | TGCGCCAGCAGCCCAATATCGGACAATGAGCAGTTCTTC | TRBV5-1 | NA | TRBJ2-1 | many
CASSLARGPRSGNTIYF | TGTGCCAGCAGCTTAGCCCGCGGACCGCGCTCTGGAAACACCATATATTTT | TRBV7-9 | NA | TRBJ1-3 | many
CASSRTGAGAIYEQYF | TGTGCCAGCAGCCGGACAGGGGCGGGGGCCATCTACGAGCAGTACTTC | TRBV11-2 | TRBD1 | TRBJ2-7 | many
CASSSSIGYEQYF | TGCGCCAGCAGCTCATCGATAGGCTACGAGCAGTACTTC | TRBV5-1 | NA | TRBJ2-7 | NA
CSVVAGGGITEAFF | TGCAGCGTTGTGGCAGGGGGGGGTATCACTGAAGCTTTCTTT | TRBV29-1 | TRBD1 | TRBJ1-1 | NA
CAISRGEGRAETQYF | TGTGCCATCAGCAGGGGGGAGGGACGGGCCGAGACCCAGTACTTC | TRBV10-3 | NA | TRBJ2-5 | few
CASSVRGLNTEAFF | TGTGCCAGCAGCGTGCGGGGGCTGAACACTGAAGCTTTCTTT | TRBV9 | NA | TRBJ1-1 | NA
CASSQDWAWGQETQYF | TGCGCCAGCAGCCAAGATTGGGCGTGGGGCCAAGAGACCCAGTACTTC | TRBV4-1 | NA | TRBJ2-5 | NA
CASSQASGGSYEQYF | TGTGCCAGCTCACAAGCTAGCGGGGGCTCCTACGAGCAGTACTTC | TRBV18 | TRBD2 | TRBJ2-7 | few
CSVGIVGGYGYTF | TGCAGCGTTGGTATCGTAGGGGGGTATGGCTACACCTTC | TRBV29-1 | NA | TRBJ1-2 | few
CASIAGNYEQYF | TGTGCCAGCATAGCAGGAAATTACGAGCAGTACTTC | TRBV6-1 | NA | TRBJ2-7 | NA